This TCR beta chain comes out of a study of shared clonotypes between healthy human individuals. Study-wide points: Few donors restricted represented genetic and exposure-history diversity.

As to this clone: What it recognizes is unknown.

The donor population consisted of healthy HIV-negative adults with no recent acute infections or vaccinations. Assay used: immunoSEQ multiplex PCR; TCRdb lists only in-frame clones, some missing. The top ten clones hold approximately 12% of a sample with 450,000 to 650,000 clones, roughly 72% of them seen once. Sequencing was done on a sample of PBMCs. This TCR came from a woman aged 40 to 50 in good health. Some clones in this sample may be carry-over from other donors' samples.

The CDR3 nucleotides are TGTGCCAGCAGCTTAGGACTGAGCAATCAGCCCCAGCATTTT. Its protein product is CASSLGLSNQPQHF. This chain links TRBV7-6 with TRBJ1-5; D ambiguous. The CDR3 runs 14 residues. From germline, CDR1 is SGHVS and CDR2 FNYEAQ. Deletions cut 1 base from V and 1 base from J, with 5 bases between. The full variable domain, with the rest looked up from reference TRBV7-6 and TRBJ1-5, is GAGVSQSPRYKVTKRGQDVALRCDPISGHVSLYWYRQALGQGPEFLTYFNYEAQQDKSGLPNDRFSAERPEGSISTLTIQRTEQRDSAMYRCASSLGLSNQPQHFGDGTRLSIL.